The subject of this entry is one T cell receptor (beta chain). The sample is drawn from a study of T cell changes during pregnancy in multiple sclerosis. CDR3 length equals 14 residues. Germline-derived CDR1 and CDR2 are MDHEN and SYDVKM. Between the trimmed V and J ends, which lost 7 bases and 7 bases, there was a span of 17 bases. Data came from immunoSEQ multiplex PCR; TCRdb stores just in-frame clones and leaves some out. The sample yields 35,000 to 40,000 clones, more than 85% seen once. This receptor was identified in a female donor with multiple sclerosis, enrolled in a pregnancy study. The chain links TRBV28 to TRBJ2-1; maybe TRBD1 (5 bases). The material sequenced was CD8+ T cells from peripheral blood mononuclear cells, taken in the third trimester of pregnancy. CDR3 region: CASTQGAGQNEQFF. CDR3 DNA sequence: TGTGCCAGCACCCAAGGGGCAGGGCAGAATGAGCAGTTCTTC.